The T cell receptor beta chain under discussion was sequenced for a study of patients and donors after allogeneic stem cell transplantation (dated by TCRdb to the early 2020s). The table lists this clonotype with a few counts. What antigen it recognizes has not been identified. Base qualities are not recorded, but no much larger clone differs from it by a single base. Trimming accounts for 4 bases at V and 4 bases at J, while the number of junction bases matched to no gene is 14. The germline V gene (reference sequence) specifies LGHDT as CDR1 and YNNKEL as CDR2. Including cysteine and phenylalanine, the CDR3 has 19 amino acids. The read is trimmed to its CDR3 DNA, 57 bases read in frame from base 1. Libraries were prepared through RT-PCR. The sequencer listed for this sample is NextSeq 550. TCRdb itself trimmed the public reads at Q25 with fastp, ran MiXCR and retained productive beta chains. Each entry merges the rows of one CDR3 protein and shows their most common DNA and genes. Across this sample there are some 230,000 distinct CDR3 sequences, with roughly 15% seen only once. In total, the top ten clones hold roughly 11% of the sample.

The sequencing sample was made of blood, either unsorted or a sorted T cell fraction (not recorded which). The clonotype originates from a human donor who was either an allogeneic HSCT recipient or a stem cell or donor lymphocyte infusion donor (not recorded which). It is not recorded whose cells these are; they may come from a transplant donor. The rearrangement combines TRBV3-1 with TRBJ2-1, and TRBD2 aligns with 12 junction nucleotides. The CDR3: CASSPDPRTSGEQYNEQFF. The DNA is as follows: TGTGCCAGCAGCCCAGACCCTCGGACTAGCGGGGAACAGTACAATGAGCAGTTCTTC.